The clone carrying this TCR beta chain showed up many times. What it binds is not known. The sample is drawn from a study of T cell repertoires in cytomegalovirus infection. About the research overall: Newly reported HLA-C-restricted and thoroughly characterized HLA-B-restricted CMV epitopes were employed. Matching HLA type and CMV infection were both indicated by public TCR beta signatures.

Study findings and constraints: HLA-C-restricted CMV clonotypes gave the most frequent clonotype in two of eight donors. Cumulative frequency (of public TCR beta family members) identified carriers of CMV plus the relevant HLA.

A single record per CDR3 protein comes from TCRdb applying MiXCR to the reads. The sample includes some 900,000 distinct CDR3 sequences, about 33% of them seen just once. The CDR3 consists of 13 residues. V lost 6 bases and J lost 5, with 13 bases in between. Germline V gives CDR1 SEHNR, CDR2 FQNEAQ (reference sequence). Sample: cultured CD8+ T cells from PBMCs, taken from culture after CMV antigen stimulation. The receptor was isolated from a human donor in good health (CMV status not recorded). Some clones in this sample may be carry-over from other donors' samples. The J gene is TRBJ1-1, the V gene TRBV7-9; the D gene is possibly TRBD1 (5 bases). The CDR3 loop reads CASSPAGGTEAFF. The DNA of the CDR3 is TGTGCCAGCAGTCCGGCGGGGGGGACTGAAGCTTTCTTT.